These T cell receptor beta chains were read from a single sample in a study of cytomegalovirus exposure and HLA in healthy donors. Here immunoSEQ multiplex PCR was the method, and the copy in TCRdb shows in-frame clones only, minus some. The table shows a few hundred thousand clones, with 84% occurring only once. The sequenced sample was PBMCs. These receptors originate from a woman aged 40 to 50 in good health and CMV-seropositive. Both conserved end residues are part of each CDR3. A D gene is named only where the DNA matches it firmly. Not every row has a clone size; where given, it reads once, few, many or a size class.

V: TRBV19; J: TRBJ2-7; D: TRBD1; size: -; CDR3: CASRRQGEYEQYF; DNA: TGTGCCAGTAGGCGACAGGGGGAGTACGAGCAGTACTTC
V: TRBV25-1; J: TRBJ2-2; D: TRBD2; size: -; CDR3: CASSERLALGELFF; DNA: TGTGCCAGCAGTGAAAGACTAGCGCTGGGGGAGCTGTTTTTT
V: TRBV9; J: TRBJ1-4; D: TRBD1; size: -; CDR3: CASSEDRDSVKLFF; DNA: TGTGCCAGCAGCGAGGACAGGGACAGTGTAAAACTGTTTTTT
V: TRBV5-8; J: TRBJ1-2; D: -; size: -; CDR3: CASSFLQGNDGYTF; DNA: TGTGCCAGCAGCTTCCTACAGGGAAACGATGGCTACACCTTC
V: TRBV10-3; J: TRBJ1-2; D: -; size: few; CDR3: CAISPNLGTDYGYTF; DNA: TGTGCCATCAGCCCGAATTTGGGGACTGACTATGGCTACACCTTC
V: TRBV19; J: TRBJ2-1; D: -; size: -; CDR3: CASSIRQSLGNEQFF; DNA: TGTGCCAGTAGTATCCGACAGAGCCTCGGGAATGAGCAGTTCTTC
V: TRBV28; J: TRBJ1-6; D: TRBD1; size: few; CDR3: CASWGQGGNSPLHF; DNA: TGTGCCAGCTGGGGACAGGGTGGTAATTCACCCCTCCACTTT
V: TRBV5-4; J: TRBJ2-6; D: TRBD1; size: -; CDR3: CASSARDRGVGANVLTF; DNA: TGTGCCAGCAGCGCCCGGGACAGGGGGGTTGGGGCCAACGTCCTGACTTTC
V: TRBV6-1; J: TRBJ1-4; D: TRBD1; size: -; CDR3: CASSGGGTANEKLFF; DNA: TGTGCCAGCAGTGGCGGGGGGACAGCTAATGAAAAACTGTTTTTT
V: TRBV7-8; J: TRBJ1-6; D: -; size: -; CDR3: CASSLLSSSYNSPLHF; DNA: TGTGCCAGCAGCTTACTTTCCAGCTCCTATAATTCACCCCTCCACTTT
V: TRBV9; J: TRBJ2-2; D: -; size: -; CDR3: CASSDDTLITGELFF; DNA: TGTGCCAGCAGCGACGACACATTGATCACCGGGGAGCTGTTTTTT
V: TRBV9; J: TRBJ2-2; D: -; size: -; CDR3: CASSVLPNTGELFF; DNA: TGTGCCAGCAGCGTACTCCCGAACACCGGGGAGCTGTTTTTT
V: TRBV30; J: TRBJ2-1; D: TRBD2; size: -; CDR3: CAWSAGLAASNEQFF; DNA: TGTGCCTGGAGTGCCGGACTAGCGGCTAGCAATGAGCAGTTCTTC
V: TRBV7-3; J: TRBJ2-5; D: -; size: -; CDR3: CASSSQGMYQETQYF; DNA: TGTGCCAGCAGCTCCCAGGGGATGTACCAAGAGACCCAGTACTTC
V: TRBV11-3; J: TRBJ1-1; D: -; size: -; CDR3: CASSPSGKETFF; DNA: TGTGCCAGCAGCCCCTCCGGGAAGGAGACTTTCTTT
V: TRBV4-3; J: TRBJ1-2; D: TRBD1; size: -; CDR3: CASSQEPLQGAYGYTF; DNA: TGCGCCAGCAGCCAAGAACCCCTACAGGGGGCCTATGGCTACACCTTC
V: TRBV29-1; J: TRBJ1-2; D: -; size: once; CDR3: CSVEGVTGSVYGYTF; DNA: TGCAGCGTCGAAGGAGTTACGGGGTCGGTCTATGGCTACACCTTC
V: TRBV25-1; J: TRBJ2-1; D: TRBD1; size: -; CDR3: CASRRDRGNEQFF; DNA: TGTGCCAGCAGACGGGACAGGGGCAATGAGCAGTTCTTC